This TCR beta chain was captured in a study of cytomegalovirus exposure and HLA in healthy donors. Study as a whole: Drawn from HLA-typed donors, approximately 86 million unique TCRs were held in an early data release.

The PCR ran on 60 Vbeta and 13 Jbeta primers. Some clones are missing from TCRdb's copy, which holds only in-frame ones; the method was immunoSEQ multiplex PCR. The data hold some 90,000 clones, with 76% observed a single time. V dropped 5 bases and J dropped 1; count of bases not matched to a gene: 10. Germline V lookup: CDR1 SGHVS, CDR2 FNYEAQ. This CDR3 is 18 amino acids long. Comments on this clone: As yet, its antigen is unknown.

Study conclusions and caveats: Previously analyzed data showed that most TCR beta V segments were productive at a frequency of about 87% or about 30%. Some TCR beta chains (around 180 of them) were listed as cytomegalovirus-associated.

This receptor was identified in a man in his forties or fifties in good health and CMV-seronegative. The chain uses TRBV7-6 and TRBJ1-6; TRBD1 aligns across 8 bases. Source material: PBMCs. The DNA for the CDR3 is TGTGCCAGCAGCCCCGGACAGGGTTTAAGGTCCTATAATTCACCCCTCCACTTT. Amino acids: CASSPGQGLRSYNSPLHF.